This TCR beta chain was sequenced during a study of cytomegalovirus exposure and HLA in healthy donors. Points from the study as a whole: A few V segments could not be told apart, such as TRBV6-2 and TRBV6-3, and were left out.

V dropped 1 base and J dropped 0 bases, with 10 bases sitting between them. CDR3 length equals 15 residues. Germline CDR1 SGHAT, CDR2 FQDESV (reference sequence). About this clone itself: The antigen remains undetermined.

The PCR ran on 60 Vbeta and 13 Jbeta primers. Assay: immunoSEQ multiplex PCR; the TCRdb copy retains only in-frame clones and omits some. The listing records 150,000 to 200,000 clones. This clonotype was obtained from a woman younger than 35 in good health and CMV-seropositive. The genes are TRBV11-1 and TRBJ2-7, with TRBD2 as a possible D gene (5 bases). Sequencing was done on a sample of PBMCs. In nucleotides, the CDR3 is TGTGCCAGCAGCTTAGTTGGCGGGCTCTCCTACGAGCAGTACTTC. It is translated as CASSLVGGLSYEQYF.